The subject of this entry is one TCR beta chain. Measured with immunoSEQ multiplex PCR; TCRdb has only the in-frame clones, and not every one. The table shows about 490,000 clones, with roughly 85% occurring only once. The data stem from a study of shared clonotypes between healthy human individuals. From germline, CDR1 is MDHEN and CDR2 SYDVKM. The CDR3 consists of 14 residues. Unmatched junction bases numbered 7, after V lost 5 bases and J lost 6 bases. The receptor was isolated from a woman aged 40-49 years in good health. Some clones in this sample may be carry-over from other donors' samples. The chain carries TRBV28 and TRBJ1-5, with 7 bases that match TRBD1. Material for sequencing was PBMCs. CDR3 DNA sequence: TGTGCCAGCAGTCCCCGACAGGGTACTCAGCCCCAGCATTTT. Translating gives CASSPRQGTQPQHF. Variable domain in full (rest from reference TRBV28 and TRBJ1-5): DVKVTQSSRYLVKRTGEKVFLECVQDMDHENMFWYRQDPGLGLRLIYFSYDVKMKEKGDIPEGYSVSREKKERFSLILESASTNQTSMYLCASSPRQGTQPQHFGDGTRLSIL.